This record concerns one T cell receptor (beta chain) sequence. No antigen is known for it. Germline CDR1 is SEHNR and CDR2 is FQNEAQ (reference sequence). Unmatched junction bases numbered 5, after V lost 0 bases and J lost 7 bases. The CDR3 consists of 15 residues. This sample is part of a study of T cell responses to AZD1222 COVID-19 vaccine. Points from the study as a whole: Spike-specific TCR breadth and depth grew following two AZD1222 doses. No day 14 peak samples; only post-peak repertoires were characterized.

Produced via immunoSEQ multiplex PCR; TCRdb's table is partial and in-frame only. Here the sample spans under 150,000 clones, 92% being singletons. The source was peripheral blood, collected 28 days after the second AZD1222 dose. The TCR originated in an adult who received the AZD1222 COVID-19 vaccine. The V gene is TRBV7-9, the J gene TRBJ2-1; TRBD1 matches 8 bases. This CDR3 reads CASSLAGQGKNEQFF. In DNA, the CDR3 is TGTGCCAGCAGCTTAGCTGGACAGGGCAAGAATGAGCAGTTCTTC. Filled out from reference TRBV7-9 and TRBJ2-1, the complete variable domain reads DTGVSQNPRHKITKRGQNVTFRCDPISEHNRLYWYRQTLGQGPEFLTYFQNEAQLEKSRLLSDRFSAERPKGSFSTLEIQRTEQGDSAMYLCASSLAGQGKNEQFFGPGTRLTVL.